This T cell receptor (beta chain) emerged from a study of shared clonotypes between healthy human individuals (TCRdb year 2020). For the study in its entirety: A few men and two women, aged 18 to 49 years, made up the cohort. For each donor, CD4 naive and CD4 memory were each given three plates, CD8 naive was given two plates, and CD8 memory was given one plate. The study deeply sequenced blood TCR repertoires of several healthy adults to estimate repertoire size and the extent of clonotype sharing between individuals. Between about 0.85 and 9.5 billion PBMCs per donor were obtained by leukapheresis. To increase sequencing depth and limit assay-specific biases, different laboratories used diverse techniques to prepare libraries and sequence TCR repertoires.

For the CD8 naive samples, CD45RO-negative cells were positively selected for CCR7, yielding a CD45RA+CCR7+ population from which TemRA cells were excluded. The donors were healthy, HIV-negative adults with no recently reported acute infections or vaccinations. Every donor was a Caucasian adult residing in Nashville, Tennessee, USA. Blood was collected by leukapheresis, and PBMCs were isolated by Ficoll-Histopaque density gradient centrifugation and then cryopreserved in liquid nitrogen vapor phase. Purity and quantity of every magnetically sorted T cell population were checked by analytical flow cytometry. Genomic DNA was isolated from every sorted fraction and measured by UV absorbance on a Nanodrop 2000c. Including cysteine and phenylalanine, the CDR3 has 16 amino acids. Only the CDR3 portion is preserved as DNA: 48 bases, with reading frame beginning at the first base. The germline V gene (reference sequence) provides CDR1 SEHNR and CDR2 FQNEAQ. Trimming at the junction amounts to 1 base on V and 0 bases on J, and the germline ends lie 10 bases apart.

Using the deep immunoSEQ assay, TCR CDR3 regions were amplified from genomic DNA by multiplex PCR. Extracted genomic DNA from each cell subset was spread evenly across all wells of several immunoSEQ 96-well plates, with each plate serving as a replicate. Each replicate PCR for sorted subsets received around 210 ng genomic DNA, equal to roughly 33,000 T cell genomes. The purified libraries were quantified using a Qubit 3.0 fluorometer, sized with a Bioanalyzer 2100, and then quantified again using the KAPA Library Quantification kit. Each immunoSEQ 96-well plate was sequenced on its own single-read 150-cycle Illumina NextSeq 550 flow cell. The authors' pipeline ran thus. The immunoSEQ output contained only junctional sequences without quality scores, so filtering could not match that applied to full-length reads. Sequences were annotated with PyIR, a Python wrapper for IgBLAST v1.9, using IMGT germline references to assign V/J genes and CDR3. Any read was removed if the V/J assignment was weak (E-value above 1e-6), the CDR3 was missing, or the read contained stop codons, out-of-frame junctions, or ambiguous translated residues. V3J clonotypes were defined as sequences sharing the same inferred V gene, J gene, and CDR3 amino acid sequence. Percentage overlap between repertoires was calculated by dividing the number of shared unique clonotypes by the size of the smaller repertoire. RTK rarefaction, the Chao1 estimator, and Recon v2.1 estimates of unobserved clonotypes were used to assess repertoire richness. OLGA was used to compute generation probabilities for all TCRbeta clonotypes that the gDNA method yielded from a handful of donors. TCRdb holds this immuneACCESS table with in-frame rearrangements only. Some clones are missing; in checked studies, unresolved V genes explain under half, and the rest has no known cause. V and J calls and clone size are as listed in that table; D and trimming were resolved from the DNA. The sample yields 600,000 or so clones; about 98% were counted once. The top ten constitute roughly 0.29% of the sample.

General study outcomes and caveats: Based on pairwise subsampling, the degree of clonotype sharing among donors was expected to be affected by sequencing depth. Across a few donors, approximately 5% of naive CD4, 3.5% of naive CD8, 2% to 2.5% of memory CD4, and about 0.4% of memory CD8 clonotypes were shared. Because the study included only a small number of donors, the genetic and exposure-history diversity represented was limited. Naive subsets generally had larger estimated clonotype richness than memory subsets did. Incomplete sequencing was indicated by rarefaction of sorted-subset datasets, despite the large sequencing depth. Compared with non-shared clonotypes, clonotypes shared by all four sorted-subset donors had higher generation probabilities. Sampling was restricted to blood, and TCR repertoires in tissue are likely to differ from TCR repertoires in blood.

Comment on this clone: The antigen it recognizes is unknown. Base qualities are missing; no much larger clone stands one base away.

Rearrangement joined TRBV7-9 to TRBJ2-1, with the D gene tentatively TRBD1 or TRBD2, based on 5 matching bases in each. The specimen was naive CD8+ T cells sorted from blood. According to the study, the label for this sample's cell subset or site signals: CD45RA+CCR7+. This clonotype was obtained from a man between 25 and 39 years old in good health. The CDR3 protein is CASSLGAGSSYNEQFF. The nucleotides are TGTGCCAGCAGCTTAGGGGCAGGGAGCTCCTACAATGAGCAGTTCTTC.